The 28 T cell receptor beta chains below come from one sample, sequenced in a study of blood T cell repertoires in COVID-19. Here immunoSEQ multiplex PCR was the method, and the copy in TCRdb shows in-frame clones only, minus some. Of just under 350,000 clones detected, around 83% appear once; the ten largest clones hold roughly 3%. Sequencing was performed on peripheral blood. Receptors originate from a man aged 25-45 years with active or convalescent COVID-19.

The V and J genes are TRBV19 and TRBJ1-6, with D unresolved. Germline values: CDR1 LNHDA, CDR2 SQIVND (reference sequence). Trimming shortened V by 5 bases and J by 3 bases, and 8 bases separated the two germline ends. CDR3 length: 14 residues. CDR3 protein: CASSWRHYNSPLHF. The CDR3 region has the DNA TGTGCCAGTAGTTGGCGGCACTATAATTCACCCCTCCACTTT.

To note about this clone: One junction end does not reproduce the germline sequence, and a read error may be involved. The chain couples TRBV28 to TRBJ1-5; the D is unclear. Germline values: CDR1 MDHEN, CDR2 SYDVKM. The CDR3 length is 13 residues. This chain's CDR3 is CASSLVGNQPQHF. CDR3 DNA sequence: TGTGCCAGCAGTTTAGTGGGCAACCAGCCCCAGCATTTT.

Concerning this clone: Other DNA sequences in the sample encode the same CDR3. The V gene is TRBV28, the J gene TRBJ2-7; D might be TRBD2 (7 bases). The length of the CDR3 is 14 residues. With 1 base removed from V and 4 bases from J, the gap between germline ends came to 11 bases. Looked up from germline, CDR1 is MDHEN and CDR2 is SYDVKM. CDR3 residues: CASSLSGGGYEQYF. For the CDR3, the DNA is TGTGCCAGCAGTTTATCGGGGGGCGGGTACGAGCAGTACTTC. The entire variable domain, with the rest obtained from reference TRBV28 and TRBJ2-7, is as follows: DVKVTQSSRYLVKRTGEKVFLECVQDMDHENMFWYRQDPGLGLRLIYFSYDVKMKEKGDIPEGYSVSREKKERFSLILESASTNQTSMYLCASSLSGGGYEQYFGPGTRLTVT.

The CDR3 DNA follows: TGTGCCAGTAGTCCGGCCGGGACAGGGGGGCCTGAAGCTTTCTTT. It is translated as CASSPAGTGGPEAFF. This chain links TRBV19 with TRBJ1-1, with 11 bases fitting TRBD1. The ends lost 5 bases at V and 6 bases at J; junction bases unmatched: 8. This CDR3 has 15 residues. Germline lookup yields CDR1 LNHDA and CDR2 SQIVND (reference sequence).

This clone was recorded only once. The chain carries TRBV9 and TRBJ2-1; 7 bases line up with TRBD2. The junction had 10 bases not matched to a gene; V was cut back by 0 bases and J by 7 bases. CDR1 SGDLS and CDR2 YYNGEE come from the germline V gene. The CDR3 runs to 16 residues. CDR3: CASSVGWGGTGNEQFF. CDR3 nucleotide sequence: TGTGCCAGCAGCGTAGGCTGGGGGGGGACTGGAAATGAGCAGTTCTTC. The whole variable domain, remainder taken from reference TRBV9 and TRBJ2-1, is DSGVTQTPKHLITATGQRVTLRCSPRSGDLSVYWYQQSLDQGLQFLIQYYNGEERAKGNILERFSAQQFPDLHSELNLSSLELGDSALYFCASSVGWGGTGNEQFFGPGTRLTVL.

This clone was seen a single time. This chain connects TRBV4-2 to TRBJ1-2; 8 bases are shared with TRBD1. The CDR3 contains 14 residues. The germline gives CDR1 LGHNA, CDR2 YNFKEQ. With V trimmed by 4 bases and J by 3 bases, 4 bases remained unmatched. The CDR3 loop reads CASSPGQGHYGYTF. The CDR3 bases are TGTGCCAGCAGCCCAGGACAGGGCCACTATGGCTACACCTTC.

The V and J genes are TRBV29-1 and TRBJ2-6, with TRBD1 as a possible D gene (5 bases). Germline V gene sequence: CDR1 SQVTM, CDR2 ANQGSEA. V dropped 7 bases and J dropped 2 bases, with 9 bases sitting between them. This CDR3 has 13 residues. CDR3 loop: CSADSAGANVLTF. CDR3 DNA sequence: TGCAGCGCCGACAGTGCTGGGGCCAACGTCCTGACTTTC.

The chain couples TRBV7-9 to TRBJ2-7; TRBD2 aligns across 7 bases. This CDR3 is built from 12 residues. Germline V gives CDR1 SEHNR, CDR2 FQNEAQ (reference sequence). V was clipped by 3 bases and J by 11 bases; unmatched bases: 7. CDR3 residues: CASSFAGEGEYF. Here the CDR3 DNA reads TGTGCCAGCAGCTTTGCGGGGGAGGGCGAGTACTTC.

The chain is built from TRBV5-1 and TRBJ2-7; TRBD1 matches at 7 bases. The CDR3 length is 13 residues. CDR1 is SGHRS, CDR2 YFSETQ, per germline. V shed 5 bases, J shed 4 bases, and the junction held 6 bases outside the gene matches. CDR3 region: CASREDRVYEQYF. In nucleotides, the CDR3 is TGCGCCAGCAGGGAAGACAGGGTTTACGAGCAGTACTTC.

This chain uses TRBV14 with TRBJ1-2, with 8 positions matching TRBD1. This CDR3 has 15 residues. The J segment lost 5 bases and the V segment lost 4 bases, leaving 9 bases of the junction unmatched. Germline CDR1 and CDR2: SGHDN and FVKESK. In DNA, the CDR3 is TGTGCCAGCAGCCTCTCAGGGACAGGCCCGTATGGCTACACCTTC. This sequence encodes CASSLSGTGPYGYTF.

This clone was picked up one time. The gene calls are TRBV5-5 and TRBJ2-3; D uncertain. V shed 2 bases and J shed 1 base, with 2 bases lying between them. The germline CDR1 and CDR2 sequences are SGHKS and YYEKEE (reference sequence). CDR3 length: 12 amino acids. The CDR3 is CASSFGTDTQYF. The CDR3 nucleotides read TGTGCCAGCAGCTTCGGCACAGATACGCAGTATTTT.

The chain joins TRBV28 to TRBJ2-3; no reliable D call. This CDR3 has 11 residues. V was shortened by 10 bases and J by 3 bases, with 8 bases between the two germline ends. CDR1 MDHEN and CDR2 SYDVKM come from the germline V gene. The CDR3 protein is CATFRTDTQYF. CDR3 sequence (DNA): TGTGCCACTTTCCGGACAGATACGCAGTATTTT.

V and J are TRBV5-3 and TRBJ1-2; 8 bases agree with TRBD1. TRBV5-3 carries the ORF label, with uncertain function. Trimming took 3 bases from V and 4 from J; bases not matched to a gene: 11. The CDR3 loop spans 16 amino acids. Here the CDR3 reads CARSYADRGGGYGYTF. In DNA, the CDR3 is TGTGCCAGAAGCTACGCTGACAGGGGAGGAGGCTATGGCTACACCTTC.

This clone was observed a single time. This chain's CDR3 is CASSLGPQGTQYF. The CDR3 DNA reads TGTGCCAGCAGCTTGGGACCACAGGGGACCCAGTACTTC. The V call is TRBV13, the J call TRBJ2-5; weak D call: TRBD1 (6 bases). Germline CDR1 and CDR2: PRHDT and FYEKMQ (reference sequence). The CDR3 is made up of 13 amino acids. V was clipped by 3 bases and J by 7 bases, with 12 bases between them.

The V call is TRBV30, the J call TRBJ2-1, with a weak D call TRBD2 (5 bases). CDR1 and CDR2 (germline): GTSNPN, SVGIG (reference sequence). The V gene lost 5 bases and the J gene lost 1 base, with 9 bases spanning the gap. The CDR3 covers 13 residues. The CDR3 region is CAWGERSYNEQFF. CDR3 in DNA: TGTGCCTGGGGGGAGCGGTCCTACAATGAGCAGTTCTTC.

The chain joins TRBV4-1 to TRBJ1-4, with 8 positions matching TRBD1. This CDR3 has 13 amino acids. V lost 5 bases to trimming and J lost 9 bases; unmatched junction nucleotides: 5. Germline V gives CDR1 MGHRA, CDR2 YSYEKL. The CDR3 nucleotides read TGCGCCAGCAGCGGGACAGGCCCCCAAAAACTGTTTTTT. Translated: CASSGTGPQKLFF.

The V gene is TRBV18, the J gene TRBJ1-1; no definite D call. CDR1 and CDR2 from the germline V gene are KGHSH and LQKENI. With 1 base removed from V and 7 bases from J, the gap between germline ends came to 7 bases. CDR3 size: 12 residues. For the CDR3, the DNA is TGTGCCAGCTCACCACGAGAGCGTGAAGCTTTCTTT. Its translation: CASSPREREAFF.

This clone showed up just a few times. The chain recombines TRBV27 with TRBJ2-3; a weak D match, TRBD2 (5 bases). V was trimmed by 6 bases and J by 4 bases, leaving 11 bases between them. CDR3 length: 13 amino acids. Germline V gene sequence: CDR1 MNHEY, CDR2 SMNVEV (reference sequence). CDR3 bases: TGTGCCAGCAGCCGTCCACTAGCAGATACGCAGTATTTT. Encoded protein: CASSRPLADTQYF.

This clone was detected only a few times. The chain joins TRBV15 to TRBJ1-3, with 9 bases matching TRBD1. Germline V gene data show CDR1 as LNHNV and CDR2 as YYDKDF (reference sequence). The CDR3 covers 17 residues. The junction had 6 bases not matched to a gene; V was cut back by 0 bases and J by 3 bases. In nucleotides, the CDR3 is TGTGCCACCAGCAGAGACGGGGGACAGGGACATGGAAACACCATATATTTT. Translated, it gives CATSRDGGQGHGNTIYF. Full variable domain (outside the CDR3, taken from reference TRBV15 and TRBJ1-3): DAMVIQNPRYQVTQFGKPVTLSCSQTLNHNVMYWYQQKSSQAPKLLFHYYDKDFNNEADTPDNFQSRRPNTSFCFLDIRSPGLGDTAMYLCATSRDGGQGHGNTIYFGEGSWLTVV.

The V call is TRBV7-3, the J call TRBJ2-2, with TRBD2 matching over 15 bases. The junction had 2 bases not matched to a gene; V was cut back by 4 bases and J by 5 bases. Germline V gene sequence: CDR1 SGHTA, CDR2 FQGTGA. CDR3 length: 16 residues. In DNA, the CDR3 is TGTGCCAGCAGCTCGGGACTAGCGGGAGGAACCGGGGAGCTGTTTTTT. Residues: CASSSGLAGGTGELFF.

This chain joins TRBV25-1 and TRBJ2-2; 7 bases are a match to TRBD1. V shed 8 bases, J shed 2 bases, and the junction held 14 bases outside the gene matches. Germline CDR1 and CDR2: MGHDK and SYGVNS. CDR3 size: 17 residues. CDR3 bases: TGTGCCAGCTGGGGACAGAAACTCCCGACAAACACCGGGGAGCTGTTTTTT. Protein: CASWGQKLPTNTGELFF. Together with reference TRBV25-1 and TRBJ2-2, the CDR3 gives the full variable domain: EADIYQTPRYLVIGTGKKITLECSQTMGHDKMYWYQQDPGMELHLIHYSYGVNSTEKGDLSSESTVSRIRTEHFPLTLESARPSHTSQYLCASWGQKLPTNTGELFFGEGSRLTVL.

The chain uses TRBV4-2 and TRBJ1-6; 8 bases match TRBD1. Germline loops: CDR1 LGHNA, CDR2 YNFKEQ. This CDR3 comprises 16 residues. The junction had 8 bases not matched to a gene; V was cut back by 2 bases and J by 8 bases. The CDR3: CASSQSGTGNDSPLHF. The CDR3, as DNA: TGTGCCAGCAGCCAATCGGGGACAGGAAATGATTCACCCCTCCACTTT.

J is TRBJ1-1 and V is TRBV5-1; D perhaps matches TRBD1 (5 bases). Germline CDR1 and CDR2: SGHRS and YFSETQ. The CDR3 length is 13 residues. Trimming pared 2 bases from V and 1 base from J, leaving 6 bases between. The CDR3 sequence: CASSLQANTEAFF. CDR3 in DNA: TGCGCCAGCAGCTTACAGGCGAACACTGAAGCTTTCTTT.

CDR3 nucleotide sequence: TGTGCCAGCAGCTTGAGCCTAGGATCCTACAATGAGCAGTTCTTC. Its protein is CASSLSLGSYNEQFF. This rearrangement joins TRBV7-7 to TRBJ2-1; D remains unclear. Between the trimmed V and J ends, which lost 3 bases and 1 base, there was a span of 10 bases. Germline-derived CDR1 and CDR2 are SSHAT and FNYEAQ (reference sequence). The CDR3 has 15 residues. Full variable domain (outside the CDR3, taken from reference TRBV7-7 and TRBJ2-1): GAGVSQSPRYKVTKRGQDVTLRCDPISSHATLYWYQQALGQGPEFLTYFNYEAQPDKSGLPSDRFSAERPEGSISTLTIQRTEQRDSAMYRCASSLSLGSYNEQFFGPGTRLTVL.

The V call is TRBV6-1, the J call TRBJ1-2; no definite D call. The CDR3 is made up of 14 amino acids. The germline V gene has CDR1 MNHNS and CDR2 SASEGT. Trimming cost V 0 bases and J 4 bases, with 9 bases left between them. The CDR3 region is CASSEARASYGYTF. In nucleotides, the CDR3 is TGTGCCAGCAGTGAAGCGCGGGCCAGCTATGGCTACACCTTC.

A note on this clone: This sample also contains other DNA sequences that code for the same CDR3. The chain uses TRBV18 and TRBJ2-1; TRBD1 might be the D (5 bases). V was pared by 3 bases and J by 8 bases, with 8 bases between. This CDR3 is 12 amino acids long. Germline CDR1 and CDR2: KGHSH and LQKENI. DNA for the CDR3: TGTGCCAGCTCACCCCTAGGGGATGAGCAGTTCTTC. This gives the protein CASSPLGDEQFF.

The V gene is TRBV19, the J gene TRBJ1-5, with 7 bases matching TRBD1. Unmatched junction bases numbered 5, after V lost 6 bases and J lost 0 bases. The CDR3 is 15 amino acids. Germline CDR1 LNHDA, CDR2 SQIVND (reference sequence). CDR3 residues: CASRPNRGSNQPQHF. DNA for the CDR3: TGTGCCAGTAGGCCGAACAGGGGTAGCAATCAGCCCCAGCATTTT.

The chain recombines TRBV19 with TRBJ2-3, with TRBD2 as a possible D gene (7 bases). In germline, CDR1 is LNHDA, CDR2 SQIVND (reference sequence). The V end was cut by 5 bases, the J end by 6 bases, with 24 bases between. This CDR3 has 17 residues. CDR3 DNA: TGTGCCAGTAGTGGCCTCGGGGGCGGGGGCCGGCGCGATACGCAGTATTTT. This codes for CASSGLGGGGRRDTQYF.